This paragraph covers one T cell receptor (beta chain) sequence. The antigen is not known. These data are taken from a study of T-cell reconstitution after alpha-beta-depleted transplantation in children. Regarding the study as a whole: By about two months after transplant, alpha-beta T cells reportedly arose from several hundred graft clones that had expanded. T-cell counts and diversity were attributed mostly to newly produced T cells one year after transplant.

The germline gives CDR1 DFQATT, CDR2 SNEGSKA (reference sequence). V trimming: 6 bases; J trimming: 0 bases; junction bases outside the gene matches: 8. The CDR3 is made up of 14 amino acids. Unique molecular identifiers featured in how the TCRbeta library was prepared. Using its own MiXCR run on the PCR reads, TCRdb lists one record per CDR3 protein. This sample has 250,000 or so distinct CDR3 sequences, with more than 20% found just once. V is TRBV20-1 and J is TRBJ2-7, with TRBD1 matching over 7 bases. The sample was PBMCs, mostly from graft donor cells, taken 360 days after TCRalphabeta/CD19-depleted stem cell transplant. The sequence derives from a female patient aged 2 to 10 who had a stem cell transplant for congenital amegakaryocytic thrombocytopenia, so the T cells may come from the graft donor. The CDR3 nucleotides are TGCAGTGCAGCCGGACAGGCCTACTCCTACGAGCAGTACTTC. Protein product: CSAAGQAYSYEQYF.